This T cell receptor (beta chain) was identified in a study of shared clonotypes between healthy human individuals. Study conclusions and caveats: Across a handful of donors, naive CD4 shared 5% to 6%, naive CD8 around 3.5%, memory CD4 over 2%, memory CD8 about 0.4%. Across subsets, estimated richness was generally greater for naive than for memory populations.

On this clone: What it recognizes is unknown.

Subsets obtained from CD4+ cells comprised CD45RA+ naive and CD45RA-negative memory cells. The CDR3 runs to 17 residues. V was trimmed by 4 bases and J by 1 base, leaving 18 bases between them. Germline V gives CDR1 SGHRS, CDR2 YFSETQ. Each subset's genomic DNA was split evenly across several immunoSEQ plates. Libraries were prepared by immunoSEQ multiplex PCR; TCRdb keeps only in-frame clonotypes and omits some of them. Among a few million clones listed, more than 85% were seen once. V usage is TRBV5-1 and J usage is TRBJ2-1, with TRBD2 as a possible D gene (5 bases). Sequenced sample: naive CD4+ T cells from PBMCs. Subset of the sample: CD45RA+ positively selected. The source of this sequence is a man aged 18-30 years in good health. Some clones in this sample may be carry-over from other donors' samples. The CDR3 loop is CASSMELVIGSYNEQFF. CDR3 nucleotides: TGCGCCAGCAGCATGGAACTAGTTATTGGGTCCTACAATGAGCAGTTCTTC.